This TCR beta chain was sequenced for a study of T cells in Graves' hyperthyroidism and ophthalmopathy. Study at large: Peripheral blood was taken when the disease was first diagnosed, before any treatment began.

This clonotype came up many times. Its antigen is unknown. Authors of the study amplified TCR beta CDR3 regions from RNA transcripts. The HTBI primer set drove a first-round RT-PCR of the TCR CDR3. A single record per CDR3 protein comes from TCRdb applying MiXCR to the multiplex PCR reads. The table includes fewer than 600,000 distinct CDR3 sequences, about 15% detected once. Uncontrolled infection, other autoimmune disease, pregnancy or lactation barred patients from enrollment. Study findings and constraints: The model forecast ophthalmopathy, anticipating it by a median approximately 7 months before onset.

The origin of this receptor is a woman between 40 and 50 years old with Graves' hyperthyroidism. The sequenced material came from blood.

The CDR3 here is CSAVSSAGAYEQYF. Written as DNA, the CDR3 is TGCAGTGCTGTATCGTCGGCAGGGGCCTACGAGCAGTACTTC. This rearrangement joins TRBV20-1 to TRBJ2-7, with D possibly being TRBD1 (6 bases). Germline CDR1 is DFQATT and CDR2 is SNEGSKA (reference sequence). Trimming removed 5 bases from V and 2 bases from J, with 16 bases in between. The CDR3 is made up of 14 amino acids.